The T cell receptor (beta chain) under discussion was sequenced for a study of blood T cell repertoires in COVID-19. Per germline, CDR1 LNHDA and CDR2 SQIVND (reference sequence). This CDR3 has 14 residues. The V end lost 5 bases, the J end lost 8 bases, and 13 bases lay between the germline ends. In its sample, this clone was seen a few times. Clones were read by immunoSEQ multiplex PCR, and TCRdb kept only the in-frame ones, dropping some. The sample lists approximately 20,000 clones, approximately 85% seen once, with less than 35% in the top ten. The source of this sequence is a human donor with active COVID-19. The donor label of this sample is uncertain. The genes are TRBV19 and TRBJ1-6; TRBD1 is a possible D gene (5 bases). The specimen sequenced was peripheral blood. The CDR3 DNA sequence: TGTGCCAGTAGTTCGCAGGGAAAGGATTCACCCCTCCACTTT. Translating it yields CASSSQGKDSPLHF. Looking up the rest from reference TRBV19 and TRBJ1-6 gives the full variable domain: DGGITQSPKYLFRKEGQNVTLSCEQNLNHDAMYWYRQDPGQGLRLIYYSQIVNDFQKGDIAEGYSVSREKKESFPLTVTSAQKNPTAFYLCASSSQGKDSPLHFGNGTRLTVT.